This TCR beta chain appears in the sequencing data of a study of blood T cell repertoires in COVID-19. Study background: COVID-19 samples, acute and convalescent, were from the United States, Italy and Spain. T cells, B-cell-depleted T cells, or PBMCs provided the cDNA or gDNA that served as material.

Method: immunoSEQ multiplex PCR; TCRdb's copy keeps in-frame clones and lacks some. The table includes some 50,000 clones, 84% detected once. This clonotype originated in a man in his fifties or sixties with active COVID-19. Sequencing was carried out using peripheral blood.

Here the CDR3 reads CSAQSNTEAFF. The CDR3 coding sequence is TGCAGCGCACAATCGAACACTGAAGCTTTCTTT. J is TRBJ1-1 and V is TRBV20-1; the D is unclear. The germline V gene encodes CDR1 DFQATT and CDR2 SNEGSKA (reference sequence). The CDR3 runs to 11 residues.